This TCR beta chain comes out of a study of blood T cell repertoires in COVID-19. The repertoire was sequenced with immunoSEQ multiplex PCR; TCRdb's copy has only in-frame clones and lacks some. Of under 350,000 clones listed, approximately 83% are singletons. Germline V gene data show CDR1 as MNHEY and CDR2 as SMNVEV (reference sequence). Trimming at V came to 3 bases and at J to 4 bases, leaving 1 base not matched to a gene. The CDR3 totals 14 residues. In its sample, this clone was seen once. The specimen sequenced was peripheral blood. The V and J genes are TRBV27 and TRBJ1-1; 11 bases agree with TRBD1. The sequence came from a human donor in a cohort sampled during active COVID-19. This chain's CDR3 is CASSFGTGGTEAFF. The CDR3 coding sequence is TGTGCCAGCAGTTTTGGGACAGGGGGCACTGAAGCTTTCTTT.